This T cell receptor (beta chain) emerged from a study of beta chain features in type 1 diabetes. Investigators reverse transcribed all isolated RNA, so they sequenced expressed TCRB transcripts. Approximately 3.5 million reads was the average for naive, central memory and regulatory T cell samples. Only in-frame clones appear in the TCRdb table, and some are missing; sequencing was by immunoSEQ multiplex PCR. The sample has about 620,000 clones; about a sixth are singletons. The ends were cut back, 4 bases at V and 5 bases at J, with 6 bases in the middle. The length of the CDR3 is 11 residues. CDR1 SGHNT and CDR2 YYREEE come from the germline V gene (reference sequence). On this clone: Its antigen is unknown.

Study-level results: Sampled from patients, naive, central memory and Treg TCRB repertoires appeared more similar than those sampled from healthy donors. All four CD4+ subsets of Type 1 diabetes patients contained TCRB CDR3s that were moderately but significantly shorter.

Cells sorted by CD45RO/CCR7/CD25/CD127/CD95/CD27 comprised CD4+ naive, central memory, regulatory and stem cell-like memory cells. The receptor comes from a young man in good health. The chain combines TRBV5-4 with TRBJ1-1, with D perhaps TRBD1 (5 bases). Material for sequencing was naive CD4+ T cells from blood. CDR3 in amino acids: CASSRGTEAFF. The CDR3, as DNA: TGTGCCAGCAGCAGGGGAACTGAAGCTTTCTTT.